This T cell receptor (beta chain) was sequenced in a study of cytomegalovirus exposure and HLA in healthy donors. Whereas donors were nominally healthy upon sampling, unrecorded immune exposures were probable. Germline-derived CDR1 and CDR2 are GTSNPN and SVGIG (reference sequence). V lost 0 bases and J lost 9, with 12 bases in between. This CDR3 spans 14 amino acids. In the PCR, 60 Vbeta and 13 Jbeta primers were used. Authors' processing steps: Roughly 11 million shared chains were among the 80 million or so unique TCR beta chains that a later analysis counted. Some clones are missing from TCRdb's copy, which holds only in-frame ones; the method was immunoSEQ multiplex PCR. The DNA was the basis for D and trimming; V, J and clone size are from that table. Of 150,000 to 200,000 clones listed, around 72% are singletons.

The receptor's source is a female donor in good health and CMV-seronegative. V and J are TRBV30 and TRBJ1-6; D may be TRBD1 (6 bases). The specimen was PBMCs. The CDR3 is CAWSVLQGSSPLHF. CDR3 sequence (DNA): TGTGCCTGGAGTGTTCTACAGGGTTCTTCACCCCTCCACTTT.